Included here is one TCR beta chain sequence, with context. The source of the sample is a study of blood T cell repertoires in COVID-19. Study at large: Spain, Italy and the United States supplied samples that represented acute and convalescent COVID-19. Nucleic acid was either cDNA or gDNA, and it came from T cells, B-cell-depleted T cells, or PBMCs.

Original data processing: Nucleated cell number was recorded as an estimate derived from reference gene primer amplification. Sequencing was performed with immunoSEQ multiplex PCR; in TCRdb, only in-frame clones are kept and a portion is missing. The V and J calls and clone size were taken over from that table, and D and trimming were inferred from the DNA. The table shows around 190,000 clones, with around 83% occurring only once. The sequence was obtained from a human donor in a cohort sampled during active COVID-19. Specimen: peripheral blood.

In nucleotides, the CDR3 is TGCGCCAGCAGCCAAGGCGGGACAGGGGTTTCAGGTGGTGAAAAACTGTTTTTT. It translates to CASSQGGTGVSGGEKLFF. The chain joins TRBV4-3 to TRBJ1-4; 10 bases align to TRBD1. The CDR3 has 18 residues. Germline lookup yields CDR1 LGHNA and CDR2 YSLEER. After removal of 1 base from V and 7 bases from J, the junction contained 12 bases not matched to a gene.